This paragraph covers one T cell receptor (beta chain) sequence. The antigen it binds to is not known. The sample holds no much larger clone one base away, and base qualities are not on file. The sample originates from a study of blood T cell repertoires in COVID-19 (dated by TCRdb to about 2020). About the full investigation: Collaborator samples came from the United States, Italy and Spain and covered acute and convalescent phases of COVID-19. The prospective study material was composed of cDNA or gDNA derived from T cells, B-cell-depleted T cells, or PBMCs. The dataset comprised deeply sampled blood TCRbeta repertoires from subjects exposed to, actively infected with, or recovered from COVID-19. A freely available public database, intended as a resource for researchers studying the immune response to SARS-CoV-2, is where the repertoires were released. Samples came from the ongoing ImmuneRACE study (first 160 participants) plus 1,254 subjects from 6 global collaborators. A de-identified subject ID, COVID-19 status, age in years and sex were almost always included in the sample metadata. Where available, HLA class I and class II types were obtained from metadata supplied by the sample provider rather than from assay-based typing. Paper-wide results and their limitations: How much clinical and demographic metadata was included differed by source and by participant, and the metadata was provided uncurated.

The immunoSEQ Assay, a bias-controlled multiplex PCR, was used to amplify TCRbeta CDR3 regions from genomic DNA. Under the source paper's analysis protocol: The number of nucleated cells in each sample was estimated from the amplification of reference gene primers within the assay. To quantify the absolute abundance of each unique TCRbeta CDR3 rearrangement, sequence reads were collapsed and filtered. For each sample, productive Simpson clonality was calculated by taking the square root of Simpson's diversity index across productive rearrangements. TCRdb re-hosts the immuneACCESS table, in-frame sequences only. Its copies lack some clones; in the studies checked, an unresolved V gene accounts for under half of them, and the cause for the rest is not known. V and J calls and clone size come straight from that table; D and trimming were deduced from the DNA. The sample contains approximately 200,000 clones, more than 75% of them found a single time. 6.2% of the sample rests with the top ten.

A second Seattle source provided samples from volunteer blood donors who had recovered from COVID-19. Collaborating institutions collected whole blood in K2EDTA tubes following their own protocols. For TCRbeta analysis, collaborators shipped samples in one of three forms: frozen whole blood, isolated PBMCs, or DNA extracted from either of those sample types. The germline V gene sets CDR1 to MDHEN and CDR2 to SYDVKM. The CDR3 measures 15 amino acids from cysteine to phenylalanine. The read is trimmed to its CDR3 DNA, 45 bases read in frame from base 1. Trimming accounts for 5 bases at V and 7 bases at J, while the number of junction bases matched to no gene is 11.

This TCR was sampled from a man aged 55 to 70 who had recovered from COVID-19. The sequencing input was peripheral blood. The rearranged segments are TRBV28 and TRBJ1-2, and 9 bases in between align with TRBD1. The nucleotide sequence is TGTGCCAGCAGTACGGGGGACAGGGCGTATGGTGGCTACACCTTC. This encodes CASSTGDRAYGGYTF.